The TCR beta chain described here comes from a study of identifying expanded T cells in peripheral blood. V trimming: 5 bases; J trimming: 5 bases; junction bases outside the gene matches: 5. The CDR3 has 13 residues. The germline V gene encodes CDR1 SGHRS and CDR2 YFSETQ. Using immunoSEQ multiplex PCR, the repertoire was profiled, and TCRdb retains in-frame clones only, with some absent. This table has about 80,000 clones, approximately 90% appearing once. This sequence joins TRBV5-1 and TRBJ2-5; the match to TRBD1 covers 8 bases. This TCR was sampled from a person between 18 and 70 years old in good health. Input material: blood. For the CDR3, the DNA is TGCGCCAGCAGTGACAGGGGCAGGGAGACCCAGTACTTC. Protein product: CASSDRGRETQYF.